This TCR beta chain was documented in a study of control samples from healthy donors and cancer patients. CDR1 SNHLY and CDR2 FYNNEI come from the germline V gene. The CDR3 contains 15 residues. J lost 6 bases, V lost 5 bases, and 4 bases had no gene match. Sequencing used immunoSEQ multiplex PCR; TCRdb keeps in-frame clones, though not all of them. The sample records under 80,000 clones, approximately 84% being singletons. The chain combines TRBV2 with TRBJ2-1; 13 bases align to TRBD2. Material: blood. This sequence was found in a man in his fifties in good health. Here the CDR3 reads CASSRLAGGSNEQFF. Written as DNA, the CDR3 is TGTGCCAGCAGTCGACTAGCGGGAGGCTCCAATGAGCAGTTCTTC.